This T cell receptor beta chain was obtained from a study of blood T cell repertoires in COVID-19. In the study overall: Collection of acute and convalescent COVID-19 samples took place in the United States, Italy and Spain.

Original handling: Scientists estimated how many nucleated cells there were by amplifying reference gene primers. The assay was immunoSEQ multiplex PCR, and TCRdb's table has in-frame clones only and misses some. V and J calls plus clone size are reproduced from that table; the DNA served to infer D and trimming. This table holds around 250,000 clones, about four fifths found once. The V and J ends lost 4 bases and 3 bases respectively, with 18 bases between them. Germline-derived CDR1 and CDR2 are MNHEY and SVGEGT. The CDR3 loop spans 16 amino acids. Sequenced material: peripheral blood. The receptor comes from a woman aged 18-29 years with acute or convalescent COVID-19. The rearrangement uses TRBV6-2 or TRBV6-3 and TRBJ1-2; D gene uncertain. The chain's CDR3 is CASSWEPWQDYYGYTF. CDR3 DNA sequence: TGTGCCAGCAGTTGGGAGCCCTGGCAGGATTACTATGGCTACACCTTC.